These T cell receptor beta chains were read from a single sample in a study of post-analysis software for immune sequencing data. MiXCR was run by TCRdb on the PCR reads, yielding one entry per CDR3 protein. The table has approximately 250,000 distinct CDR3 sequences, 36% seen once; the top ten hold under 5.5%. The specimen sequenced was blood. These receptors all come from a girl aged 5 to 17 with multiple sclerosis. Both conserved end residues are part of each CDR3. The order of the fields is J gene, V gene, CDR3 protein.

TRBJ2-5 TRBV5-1 CASSLSQIQETQYF
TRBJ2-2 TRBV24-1 CATSRADTGELFF
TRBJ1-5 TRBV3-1 CASSPRDLRGSPPHF
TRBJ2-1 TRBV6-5 CASSPTGGPYNEQFF
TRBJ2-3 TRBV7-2 CASSPLGAVADTQYF
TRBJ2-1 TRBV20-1 CSARGLIWEGRGEQFF
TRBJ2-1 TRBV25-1 CASALAGSYNEQFF
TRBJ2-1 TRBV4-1 CASSQEEAAASGRIETQFF
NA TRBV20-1 CSARLAGANEQYF
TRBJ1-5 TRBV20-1 CSARGQLNEPQHF
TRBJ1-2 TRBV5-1 CASSLDNRNYGYTF
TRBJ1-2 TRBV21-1 CASIIQGGYGYTF
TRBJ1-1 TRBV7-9 CASSLVSVFTEAFF
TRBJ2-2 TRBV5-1 CASSLGLAGDANTGELFF
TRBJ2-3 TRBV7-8 CASSNVGLAGLFTDTQYF
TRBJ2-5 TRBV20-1 CSARDGVLKTQYF
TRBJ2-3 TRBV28 CASSFPSRGQSTDTQYF
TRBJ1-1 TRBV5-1 CASSLATGMNTEAFF
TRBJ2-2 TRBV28 CASSLVLGLAFDGELFF
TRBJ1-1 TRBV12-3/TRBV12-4 CASRRLNTEAFF
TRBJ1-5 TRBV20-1 CSARTVVGNQPQHF
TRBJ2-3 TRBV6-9 CASSYPPPSGSPPDTQYF
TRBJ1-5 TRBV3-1 CASSQGTVSNQPQHF
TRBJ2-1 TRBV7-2 CASSLERGTSDPSSYNEQFF
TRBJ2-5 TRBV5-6 CASNHYTGTGQETQYF
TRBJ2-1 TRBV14 CASSQGQHNEQFF
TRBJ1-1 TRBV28 CASRTGTPTEAFF
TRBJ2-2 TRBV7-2 CASSLVRASKASGELFF
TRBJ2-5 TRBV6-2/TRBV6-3 CASSSRGRSNEQYF
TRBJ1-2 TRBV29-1 CSVDGGTYGYTF
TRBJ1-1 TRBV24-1 CATNRGRNTEAFF
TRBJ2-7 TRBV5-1 CASSLEGGTSEQYF
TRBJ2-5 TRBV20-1 CSASRGGQETQYF
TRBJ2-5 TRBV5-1 CASSLAGRETQYF
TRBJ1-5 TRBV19 CASTGRRDGNQPQHF
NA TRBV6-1 CASSAGTSGKYNEQYF
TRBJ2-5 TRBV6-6 CASRPAGGQETQYF
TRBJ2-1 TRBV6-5 CASSYSRGQISYNEQFF
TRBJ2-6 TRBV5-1 CASSPDRGSSGANVLTF
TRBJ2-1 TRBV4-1 CASSPGQGGDNEQFF
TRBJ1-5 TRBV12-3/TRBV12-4 CASSLRDSSNQPQHF
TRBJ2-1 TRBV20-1 CTQSGGNEQFF
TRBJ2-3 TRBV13 CASSFSVSGGSDTQYF
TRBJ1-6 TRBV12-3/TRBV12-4 CASSLGVGSPLHF
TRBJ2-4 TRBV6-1 CASSEGGGMDIQYF
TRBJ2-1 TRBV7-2 CASSLADSSYNEQFF